This T cell receptor (beta chain) was documented in a study of blood T cell repertoires in COVID-19. At the level of the study: Samples taken during acute and convalescent COVID-19 were collected in the United States, Italy and Spain. Nucleic acid was either cDNA or gDNA, and it came from T cells, B-cell-depleted T cells, or PBMCs.

The CDR3 covers 15 residues. J gave up 5 bases and V 2 bases, and 8 bases lay outside the gene matches. Germline CDR1 SGDLS, CDR2 YYNGEE. Participants were aged about 18 to 90 years, lived in 20 to 25 US areas, and enrolled virtually. Participant-reported clinical history was the basis for cohort assignment. Clones were sequenced by immunoSEQ multiplex PCR, and TCRdb holds only the in-frame ones, with some missing. The sample shows around 220,000 clones, roughly nine tenths of them seen only once. This chain uses TRBV9 with TRBJ1-2; 8 bases line up with TRBD1. The clonotype was recovered from a woman between 25 and 40 years old with acute COVID-19. Sequenced input: PBMCs or T cells enriched from blood (not recorded which). CDR3 residues: CASSVAEDRVYGYTF. The DNA of the CDR3 is TGTGCCAGCAGCGTGGCAGAGGACAGGGTGTATGGCTACACCTTC.